These T cell receptor beta chains were read from a single sample in a study of immune evolution from preneoplasia to lung adenocarcinoma. This table comes from immunoSEQ multiplex PCR, and its TCRdb copy is limited to in-frame clones, with some not included. The table lists some 10,000 clones, 82% of them singletons. The sample taken for sequencing was FFPE minimally invasive lung adenocarcinoma tissue. The receptor source for this set is a person aged 65-85 years with lung adenocarcinoma. Both conserved end residues are part of each CDR3. The D gene is left open where the match is weak. Part of the rows lack a size; the others show once, few, many or a class for expanded clones.

TRBV4-2	TRBJ2-1	.	.	TGTGCCAGCAGCCAAGATGCTGATGACAATGAGCAGTTCTTC	CASSQDADDNEQFF
TRBV20-1	TRBJ1-1	.	.	TGCAGTGCTAGCGGGGCTGAAGCTTTCTTT	CSASGAEAFF
TRBV30	TRBJ2-1	.	once	TGTGCCTGGCAAAAGTTAAGCGGGCCCTACAATGAGCAGTTCTTC	CAWQKLSGPYNEQFF
TRBV6-1	TRBJ1-2	.	.	TGTGCCAGCAGTGAAGCGCTCGGTGGGGCCTATGGCTACACCTTC	CASSEALGGAYGYTF
TRBV6-6	TRBJ2-7	TRBD1	.	TGTGCCAGCAGGTCTGGACAGGGGGCGGGGGAGCAGTACTTC	CASRSGQGAGEQYF
TRBV5-1	TRBJ2-5	.	.	TGCGCCAGCAGCTTGGCTTCGGGGCCAGGGGAGACCCAGTACTTC	CASSLASGPGETQYF
TRBV7-9	TRBJ2-7	TRBD2	.	TGTGCCAGCAGCCCTCCAGGGACTAGCGGGGCCTACGAGCAGTACTTC	CASSPPGTSGAYEQYF
TRBV28	TRBJ1-5	.	.	TGTGCCAGCAGTTTATTGGGGGGCCAGCCCCAGCATTTT	CASSLLGGQPQHF
TRBV9	TRBJ2-7	.	few	TGTGCCAGCAGCGTAACCCAGGGCCCATACGAGCAGTACTTC	CASSVTQGPYEQYF
TRBV29-1	TRBJ2-3	.	.	TGCAGCGTTGCCGGGTTGGAGGGCGATCTTACAGATACGCAGTATTTT	CSVAGLEGDLTDTQYF
TRBV4-1	TRBJ2-7	.	once	TGCGCCAGCAGCCAAGGTACTAGCTACGAGCAGTACTTC	CASSQGTSYEQYF
TRBV19	TRBJ1-1	.	.	TGTGCCAGTAGTATAAGGGGAGGGTCGAACACTGAAGCTTTCTTT	CASSIRGGSNTEAFF
TRBV2	TRBJ2-7	TRBD1	.	TGTGCCAGCAAAGCCCCGGGGACAGGGAGGGTCGAGCAGTACTTC	CASKAPGTGRVEQYF
TRBV11-3	TRBJ1-2	.	.	TGTGCCAGCACCACAGTTGGCACTCCCCACTATGGCTACACCTTC	CASTTVGTPHYGYTF
TRBV2	TRBJ1-4	.	once	TGTGCCAGCAGACGGACCATTAATGAAAAACTGTTTTTT	CASRRTINEKLFF
TRBV21-1	TRBJ2-1	.	.	TGTGCCAGCAGGAACCGAACCCCGGGACAGGAAAGTTTTGGCGGCAATGAGCAGTTCTTC	CASRNRTPGQESFGGNEQFF
TRBV9	TRBJ2-3	TRBD2	.	TGTGCCAGCAGCCCCCTAGGAGGGCGGGGGGACACAGATACGCAGTATTTT	CASSPLGGRGDTDTQYF
TRBV14	TRBJ2-6	TRBD1	.	TGTGCCAGCAGCAAAGACAGGGTGTCTGGGGCCAACGTCCTGACTTTC	CASSKDRVSGANVLTF
TRBV15	TRBJ2-1	.	.	TGTGCCACCAGCGTCCACAGAGCCAATGAGCAGTTCTTC	CATSVHRANEQFF
TRBV7-6	TRBJ1-3	.	.	TGTGCCAGCAGCTTAGGGACGGTCTCTGGAAACACCATATATTTT	CASSLGTVSGNTIYF
TRBV30	TRBJ1-4	.	.	TGTGCCGGGGGTTCGGGGGATGGAAAACTGTTTTTT	CAGGSGDGKLFF
TRBV27	TRBJ2-1	.	.	TGTGCCAGCAGTTTAAACAATGAGGATTGGGCTGGCAATGAGCAGTTCTTC	CASSLNNEDWAGNEQFF
TRBV28	TRBJ1-2	TRBD1	few	TGTGCCAGCAGTTTATCTCCGAGACAGGGAAACTATGGCTACACCTTC	CASSLSPRQGNYGYTF
TRBV7-8	TRBJ1-5	.	.	TGTGCCAGCCGCAGGGAAGGCGGCAATCAGCCCCAGCATTTT	CASRREGGNQPQHF
TRBV5-1	TRBJ2-7	.	.	TGCGCCAGCAGCTCAATGGGGGTTGGATCCTACGAGCAGTACTTC	CASSSMGVGSYEQYF
TRBV5-1	TRBJ2-7	TRBD1	few	TGCGCCAGCAGCTCCGGGACAGTATCCTACGAGCAGTACTTC	CASSSGTVSYEQYF
TRBV11-3	TRBJ2-7	TRBD1	.	TGTGCCAGCAGCACGGGACAGGGATCTCTGAGTGAGCAGTACTTC	CASSTGQGSLSEQYF
TRBV5-1	TRBJ1-1	.	.	TGCGCCAGCAGCTTGGGGGAAGGAGAAGCTTTCTTT	CASSLGEGEAFF
TRBV27	TRBJ1-6	.	once	TGTGCCAGCAGTGCGGGACGGTATAATTCACCCCTCCACTTT	CASSAGRYNSPLHF
TRBV28	TRBJ1-5	.	once	TGTGCCAGCACCAGGCCACAGAATCAGCCCCAGCATTTT	CASTRPQNQPQHF
TRBV25-1	TRBJ2-1	TRBD1	.	TGTGCCAGCAGTGATTCGGGACAGTATAACAATGAGCAGTTCTTC	CASSDSGQYNNEQFF
TRBV19	TRBJ2-3	TRBD2	.	TGTGCCAGTAGTATCGGGGCGGGGGGGGATACGCAGTATTTT	CASSIGAGGDTQYF
TRBV4-1	TRBJ2-7	TRBD1	.	TGCGCCAGCAGCCAACCCGGGACAGGGACTTACGAGCAGTACTTC	CASSQPGTGTYEQYF
TRBV6-6	TRBJ2-7	TRBD1	.	TGTGCCAGCAGTTCGCCGGGACAGTTATACGAGCAGTACTTC	CASSSPGQLYEQYF
TRBV19	TRBJ2-7	.	.	TGTGCCAGTAGTAAATACAGTGGGGTAGACGAGCAGTACTTC	CASSKYSGVDEQYF
TRBV7-2	TRBJ2-3	.	.	TGTGCCAGCAGCGCTCGGGACTCACGAAATCCGCAGTATTTT	CASSARDSRNPQYF
TRBV19	TRBJ2-1	.	.	TGTGCCAGTATGCGGGGCGCTTTCTCCTACAATGAGCAGTTCTTC	CASMRGAFSYNEQFF
TRBV2	TRBJ2-4	.	.	TGTGCCAGCGGCCCCCGCGCCATTCAGTACTTC	CASGPRAIQYF
TRBV29-1	TRBJ2-1	.	.	TGCAGCGTTCGTCAGGGAGTGGACGAGCAGTTCTTC	CSVRQGVDEQFF
TRBV6-1	TRBJ2-7	.	.	TGTGCCAGCGGGCGGGGCGACGAGCAGTACTTC	CASGRGDEQYF
TRBV28	TRBJ1-2	.	.	TGTGCCAGCAGTTCGCCGGGGGCCCCGGAATGGGGCTACACCTTC	CASSSPGAPEWGYTF
TRBV7-3	TRBJ1-1	TRBD1	.	TGTGCCAGCAGCACAGGGGCGCAGGGCACTGAAGCTTTCTTT	CASSTGAQGTEAFF